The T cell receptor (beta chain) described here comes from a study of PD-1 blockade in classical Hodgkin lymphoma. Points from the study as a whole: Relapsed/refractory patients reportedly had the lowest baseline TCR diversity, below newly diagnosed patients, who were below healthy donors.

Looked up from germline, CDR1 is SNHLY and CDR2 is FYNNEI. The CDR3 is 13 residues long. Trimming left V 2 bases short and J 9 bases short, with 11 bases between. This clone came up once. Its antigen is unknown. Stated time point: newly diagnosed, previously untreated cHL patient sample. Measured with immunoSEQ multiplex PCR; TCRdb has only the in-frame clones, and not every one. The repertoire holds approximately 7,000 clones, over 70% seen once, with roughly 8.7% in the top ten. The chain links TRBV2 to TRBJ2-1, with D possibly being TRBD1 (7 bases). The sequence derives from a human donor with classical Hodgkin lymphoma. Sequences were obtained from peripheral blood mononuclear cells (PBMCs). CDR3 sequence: CASSEQGGGEQFF. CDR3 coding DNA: TGTGCCAGCAGTGAACAGGGGGGCGGTGAGCAGTTCTTC.